This T cell receptor beta chain was observed in a study of blood T cell repertoires in COVID-19. The repertoire was sequenced with immunoSEQ multiplex PCR; TCRdb's copy has only in-frame clones and lacks some. This table holds some 260,000 clones, just over 85% found once. Trimming removed 0 bases at V and 6 bases at J, with 6 bases between. CDR3 size: 13 residues. Germline CDR1 and CDR2: SGHDT and YYEEEE. Donors of Cohort 3 who recovered were those that had two negative PCRs, clearance, or symptom resolution. What was sequenced was PBMCs or T cells enriched from blood (not recorded which). The TCR sequence derives from a middle-aged man who had recovered from COVID-19. The chain uses TRBV5-6 and TRBJ1-4; D is ambiguous. The CDR3: CASSLDTDEKLFF. Here the CDR3 DNA reads TGTGCCAGCAGCTTGGACACAGATGAAAAACTGTTTTTT.